This TCR beta chain was sequenced for a study of T cells in Graves' hyperthyroidism and ophthalmopathy. Amplified TCR beta CDR3 regions came from RNA transcripts. An initial round of RT-PCR targeting the TCR CDR3 relied on the HTBI primer set. Via MiXCR, TCRdb re-called the multiplex PCR reads, giving one row per CDR3 protein. Of approximately 380,000 distinct CDR3 sequences detected, about 18% appear once; the ten largest clones hold roughly 3.5%. Newly diagnosed hyperthyroidism, duration under 2 months, in patients aged 18 to 65. In this sample, this clonotype turned up a few times. The sequence was collected from a woman between 18 and 29 years old with Graves' hyperthyroidism. The source material was blood.

Here the CDR3 reads CASSLAAGGPRIPYEQYF. The CDR3 DNA sequence: TGTGCCAGCAGCTTAGCGGCAGGGGGCCCGAGAATTCCCTACGAGCAGTACTTC. V gene TRBV11-1 combines with J gene TRBJ2-7; 8 bases line up with TRBD1. V was clipped by 0 bases and J by 2 bases; unmatched bases: 12. The CDR3 consists of 18 residues. Germline V gene sequence: CDR1 SGHAT, CDR2 FQDESV (reference sequence).